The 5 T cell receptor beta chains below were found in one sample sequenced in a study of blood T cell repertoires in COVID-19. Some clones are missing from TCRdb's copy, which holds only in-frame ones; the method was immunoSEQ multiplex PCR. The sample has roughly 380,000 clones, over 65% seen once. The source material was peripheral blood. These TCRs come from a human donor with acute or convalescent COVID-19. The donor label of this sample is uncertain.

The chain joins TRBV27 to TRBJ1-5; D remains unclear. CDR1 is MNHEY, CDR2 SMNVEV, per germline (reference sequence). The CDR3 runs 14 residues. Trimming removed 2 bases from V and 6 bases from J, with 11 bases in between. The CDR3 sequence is CASSLGRSRQPQHF. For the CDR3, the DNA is TGTGCCAGCAGTTTAGGGAGGAGCCGTCAGCCCCAGCATTTT.

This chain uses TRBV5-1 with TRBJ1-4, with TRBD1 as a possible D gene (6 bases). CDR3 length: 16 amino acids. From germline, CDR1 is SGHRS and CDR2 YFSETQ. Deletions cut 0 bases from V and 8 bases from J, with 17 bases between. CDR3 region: CASSLASSGGAEKLFF. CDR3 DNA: TGCGCCAGCAGCTTGGCCTCGTCCGGGGGGGCCGAAAAACTGTTTTTT.

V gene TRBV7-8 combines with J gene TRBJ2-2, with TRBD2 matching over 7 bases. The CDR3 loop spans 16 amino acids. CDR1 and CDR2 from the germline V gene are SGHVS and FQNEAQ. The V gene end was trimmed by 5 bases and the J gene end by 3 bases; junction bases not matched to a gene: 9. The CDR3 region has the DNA TGTGCCAGCAGCCCACCCCGGGGGGTTGACACCGGGGAGCTGTTTTTT. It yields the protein CASSPPRGVDTGELFF. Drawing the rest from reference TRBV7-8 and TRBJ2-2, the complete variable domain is GAGVSQSPRYKVAKRGQDVALRCDPISGHVSLFWYQQALGQGPEFLTYFQNEAQLDKSGLPSDRFFAERPEGSVSTLKIQRTQQEDSAVYLCASSPPRGVDTGELFFGEGSRLTVL.

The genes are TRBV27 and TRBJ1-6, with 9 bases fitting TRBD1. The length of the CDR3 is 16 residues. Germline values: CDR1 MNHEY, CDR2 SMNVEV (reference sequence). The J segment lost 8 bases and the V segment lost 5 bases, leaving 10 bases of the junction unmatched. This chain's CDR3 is CASSGGQGKLYSPLHF. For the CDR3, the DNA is TGTGCCAGCAGTGGGGGACAGGGAAAACTTTATTCACCCCTCCACTTT.

CDR3 nucleotide sequence: TGTGCCAGCAGTTACTCGAAGCAACAGGGGACCCAGTACTTC. This sequence encodes CASSYSKQQGTQYF. This chain links TRBV6-2 or TRBV6-3 with TRBJ2-5, with D tentatively TRBD1 (6 bases). V lost 0 bases and J 7 bases, leaving 12 bases between the germline ends. The CDR3 is 14 amino acids. Germline V gene data show CDR1 as MNHEY and CDR2 as SVGEGT.